This passage covers 22 T cell receptor beta chains from one sample sequenced in a study of blood T cell repertoires in COVID-19. This table comes from immunoSEQ multiplex PCR, and its TCRdb copy is limited to in-frame clones, with some not included. The data hold 110,000 or so clones, with roughly 80% observed a single time. The sequenced sample was peripheral blood. Source of these receptors: a middle-aged man with acute or convalescent COVID-19.

This chain links TRBV27 with TRBJ1-1; 9 bases agree with TRBD1. Looked up from germline, CDR1 is MNHEY and CDR2 is SMNVEV (reference sequence). Trimming removed 7 bases from V and 1 base from J; junction bases left unmatched: 10. The CDR3 covers 16 residues. DNA of the CDR3: TGTGCCAGCATCCGCGGACAGGGGCGCTGGAACACTGAAGCTTTCTTT. The encoded protein is CASIRGQGRWNTEAFF.

V and J are TRBV28 and TRBJ1-4; unclear D gene. CDR1 MDHEN and CDR2 SYDVKM come from the germline V gene. There are 12 residues in the CDR3. Trimming removed 6 bases at V and 4 bases at J, with 6 bases between. The CDR3 is CASRGYNEKLFF. The CDR3 DNA is TGTGCCAGCAGGGGCTATAATGAAAAACTGTTTTTT.

The sample holds a few counts of this clone. The chain combines TRBV7-8 with TRBJ2-1, with 7 positions matching TRBD2. Germline trimming cut 5 bases from V and 0 bases from J; bases unmatched to any gene: 13. Per the germline V gene, CDR1 is SGHVS and CDR2 is FQNEAQ. The CDR3 consists of 18 residues. CDR3 in DNA: TGTGCCAGCAGCCGAGAAGACAAACTAGCGAGCTCCTACAATGAGCAGTTCTTC. It is translated as CASSREDKLASSYNEQFF.

CDR3 DNA sequence: TGTGCCAGCAGTCCGTTTACAGGGGGCGAGCAGTACTTC. As protein: CASSPFTGGEQYF. The chain couples TRBV28 to TRBJ2-7; 8 bases align to TRBD1. J lost 6 bases, V lost 5 bases, and 6 bases had no gene match. Germline CDR1 MDHEN, CDR2 SYDVKM. The CDR3 contains 13 residues.

About this clone itself: This sample includes further DNA sequences coding for the same CDR3. The gene calls are TRBV5-5 and TRBJ2-1; the D gene is possibly TRBD2 (7 bases). The V end was cut by 4 bases, the J end by 5 bases, with 19 bases between. CDR1 is SGHKS and CDR2 is YYEKEE in the germline V gene (reference sequence). This CDR3 is 16 amino acids long. In nucleotides, the CDR3 is TGTGCCAGCAGCGTCCTCAGGGGAGGGGGGGACAATGAGCAGTTCTTC. Its translation is CASSVLRGGGDNEQFF.

The count of this clone is one. This rearrangement joins TRBV12-5 to TRBJ1-5; 9 nucleotides agree with TRBD1. The V gene's germline CDR1 is LGHNT and CDR2 FRNRAP. Germline trimming cut 5 bases from V and 1 base from J; bases unmatched to any gene: 6. The CDR3 totals 16 residues. The CDR3, as DNA: TGTGCTAGTGGTCAAAGGACAGGGGTAAGCAATCAGCCCCAGCATTTT. It translates to CASGQRTGVSNQPQHF.

The V and J genes are TRBV2 and TRBJ1-2; D ambiguous. With 4 bases removed from V and 0 bases from J, the gap between germline ends came to 9 bases. CDR1 and CDR2 (germline): SNHLY, FYNNEI. The CDR3 covers 14 residues. CDR3 nucleotide sequence: TGTGCCAGCAGTGTCGGCAGGACTAACTATGGCTACACCTTC. It yields the protein CASSVGRTNYGYTF.

The rearrangement joins TRBV6-2 or TRBV6-3 to TRBJ1-1, with 10 bases identical to TRBD1. This CDR3 region has 15 residues. With 7 bases clipped from V and 6 bases from J, the junction kept 11 bases outside the gene matches. Germline lookup yields CDR1 MNHEY and CDR2 SVGEGT. Written as DNA, the CDR3 is TGTGCCAGCACCCCGGCTAGGACAGGGGGATCTGAAGCTTTCTTT. Translated: CASTPARTGGSEAFF.

This chain links TRBV5-1 with TRBJ2-3; 8 bases align to TRBD1. Germline assignment: CDR1 SGHRS and CDR2 YFSETQ. Unmatched junction bases numbered 7, after V lost 4 bases and J lost 0 bases. The CDR3 contains 16 residues. DNA for the CDR3: TGCGCCAGCAGCACGGGGGACAGGCCCAGCACAGATACGCAGTATTTT. Its translation is CASSTGDRPSTDTQYF. Drawing the rest from reference TRBV5-1 and TRBJ2-3, the complete variable domain is KAGVTQTPRYLIKTRGQQVTLSCSPISGHRSVSWYQQTPGQGLQFLFEYFSETQRNKGNFPGRFSGRQFSNSRSEMNVSTLELGDSALYLCASSTGDRPSTDTQYFGPGTRLTVL.

This clone was observed a single time. The chain uses TRBV5-1 and TRBJ1-1; 8 bases are shared with TRBD1. J lost 5 bases, V lost 4 bases, and 7 bases had no gene match. From germline, CDR1 is SGHRS and CDR2 YFSETQ. This CDR3 has 14 residues. The CDR3 is CASSRPNRGTEAFF. CDR3 DNA sequence: TGCGCCAGCAGCCGCCCAAACAGGGGGACTGAAGCTTTCTTT.

V usage is TRBV6-1 and J usage is TRBJ1-2; TRBD1 matches 7 bases. The CDR3 runs 14 residues. In germline, CDR1 is MNHNS, CDR2 SASEGT. The V and J ends lost 0 bases and 5 bases, in that order; junction bases with no gene match: 3. The CDR3: CASSEAGRGYGYTF. CDR3 DNA: TGTGCCAGCAGTGAAGCAGGCAGGGGGTATGGCTACACCTTC.

This sequence joins TRBV14 and TRBJ2-1; D gene ambiguous. Germline CDR1 is SGHDN and CDR2 is FVKESK. Deletions cut 0 bases from V and 5 bases from J, with 8 bases between. The CDR3 consists of 14 residues. CDR3 in DNA: TGTGCCAGCAGCCAAGATCTGTATCACAATGAGCAGTTCTTC. Protein product: CASSQDLYHNEQFF.

This chain connects TRBV5-1 to TRBJ1-2; 8 bases map to TRBD1. V lost 5 bases and J lost 8; bases outside the gene matches: 11. The length of the CDR3 is 14 residues. Germline V CDR1 and CDR2: SGHRS, YFSETQ. The CDR3 coding sequence is TGCGCCAGCAGGAAGCAGCAGGGGGCAGTGGGCTACACCTTC. This gives the protein CASRKQQGAVGYTF.

This sequence joins TRBV28 and TRBJ2-7; a weak D match, TRBD1 (6 bases). The germline CDR1 and CDR2 sequences are MDHEN and SYDVKM. The CDR3 spans 13 residues. Trimming cost V 7 bases and J 4 bases, with 14 bases left between them. CDR3 sequence: CASNSQGLYEQYF. In nucleotides, the CDR3 is TGTGCCAGCAATTCACAGGGTCTTTACGAGCAGTACTTC.

The V gene is TRBV19, the J gene TRBJ1-2; TRBD1 might be the D (6 bases). Trimming stripped 3 bases from V and 7 bases from J, with 15 bases between. Germline assignment: CDR1 LNHDA and CDR2 SQIVND (reference sequence). The CDR3 extends over 14 amino acids. The CDR3 DNA follows: TGTGCCAGTAGTATGTCGGGGGGCTCAGGTGGCTACACCTTC. Protein sequence: CASSMSGGSGGYTF.

The CDR3 loop reads CAISESIGSGGSEQYF. The CDR3, as DNA: TGTGCCATCAGTGAGTCGATAGGTAGCGGGGGGTCCGAGCAGTACTTC. The chain combines TRBV10-3 with TRBJ2-7, with 10 bases fitting TRBD2. Germline V gene lookup returns CDR1 ENHRY and CDR2 SYGVKD. V lost 0 bases and J lost 6; bases outside the gene matches: 8. This CDR3 is built from 16 residues.

This chain joins TRBV5-1 and TRBJ1-4; a possible D gene is TRBD1 (6 bases). Germline V CDR1 and CDR2: SGHRS, YFSETQ. The CDR3 consists of 15 residues. V was clipped by 3 bases and J by 8 bases, with 17 bases between them. The CDR3 protein is CASSWGQGRGEKLFF. As DNA, the CDR3 is TGCGCCAGCAGCTGGGGCCAGGGGAGAGGAGAAAAACTGTTTTTT.

The chain has TRBV7-2 and TRBJ2-3; weak D call: TRBD2 (5 bases). CDR1 and CDR2 from the germline V gene are SGHTA and FQGNSA. The CDR3 is made up of 15 amino acids. Trimming pared 1 base from V and 0 bases from J, leaving 8 bases between. CDR3: CASSLVRGSTDTQYF. In DNA form, the CDR3 reads TGTGCCAGCAGCTTAGTCCGGGGAAGCACAGATACGCAGTATTTT.

This clone was seen a single time. The J gene is TRBJ1-1, the V gene TRBV2; D is possibly TRBD1 (5 bases). The V and J ends lost 6 bases and 0 bases respectively, with 14 bases between them. The CDR3 length is 15 residues. Germline CDR1 is SNHLY and CDR2 is FYNNEI. The DNA for the CDR3 is TGTGCCAGCAGAGAGGACAACTTTTTGAACACTGAAGCTTTCTTT. Its translation: CASREDNFLNTEAFF.

The chain has TRBV5-6 and TRBJ2-3; 8 nucleotides match TRBD2. The CDR3 runs 16 residues. With 1 base clipped from V and 6 bases from J, the junction kept 10 bases outside the gene matches. Germline CDR1 reads SGHDT; CDR2 reads YYEEEE. As DNA, the CDR3 is TGTGCCAGCAGCTTGTCGGGCGGGGGGCTTGCGGATACGCAGTATTTT. Protein sequence: CASSLSGGGLADTQYF.

This clone was seen a few times. The chain has TRBV27 and TRBJ1-5; possible D gene TRBD1, 5 bases. Germline V gene data show CDR1 as MNHEY and CDR2 as SMNVEV (reference sequence). The CDR3 covers 14 residues. V gave up 5 bases and J gave up 3 bases, with 11 bases separating them. Here the CDR3 DNA reads TGTGCCAGCAGTCCCCGGGGGTACAATCAGCCCCAGCATTTT. Amino acids: CASSPRGYNQPQHF.

The rearrangement uses TRBV6-4 and TRBJ2-3, with D possibly matching TRBD1 (6 bases). Germline CDR1 and CDR2: MRHNA and SNTAGT. V shed 5 bases and J shed 3 bases, with 9 bases lying between them. The CDR3 is 13 amino acids. The CDR3 sequence is CASSNRETDTQYF. The CDR3 DNA is TGTGCCAGCAGTAACAGGGAAACAGATACGCAGTATTTT.